The next 15 T cell receptor beta chains were all read from a single sample in a study of spatial heterogeneity in lung cancer. Study-wide points: It was found that expanded intratumoral alpha and beta TCR counts tracked tumor mutation counts.

Time point defined: sample taken at primary tumor resection. These TCRs' antigens remain unknown. TCRdb re-called the 5' RACE reads through MiXCR, storing one row per CDR3 protein. The sample carries approximately 8,800 distinct CDR3 sequences, 10% to 15% recorded once. Sample: lung tumor tissue, taken at surgery. The receptors derive from a male donor with early-stage non-small cell lung cancer.

This clonotype was recorded many times. V usage is TRBV30 and J usage is TRBJ2-1, with D tentatively TRBD1 (6 bases). Trimming removed 3 bases from V and 0 bases from J, with 12 bases in between. This CDR3 spans 15 amino acids. Germline loops: CDR1 GTSNPN, CDR2 SVGIG (reference sequence). The CDR3 DNA sequence: TGTGCCTGGAGAAAACGGGACATCTCCTACAATGAGCAGTTCTTC. It encodes CAWRKRDISYNEQFF.

This clonotype has ten or more counts. This chain joins TRBV5-6 and TRBJ2-1; D is unclear. This CDR3 region has 11 residues. Trimming removed 3 bases from V and 9 bases from J, with 7 bases in between. CDR1 SGHDT and CDR2 YYEEEE come from the germline V gene. CDR3: CASSSIGEQFF. The CDR3 DNA reads as TGTGCCAGCAGCTCAATAGGTGAGCAGTTCTTC.

Within the sample, this clonotype is medium-sized. This chain connects TRBV20-1 to TRBJ2-7, with TRBD2 as a possible D gene (6 bases). V gave up 6 bases and J gave up 3 bases, with 18 bases separating them. Germline CDR1 is DFQATT and CDR2 is SNEGSKA (reference sequence). The CDR3 length is 14 residues. CDR3 region: CSARDLDPHYEQYF. The CDR3 nucleotides read TGCAGTGCACGGGACTTGGACCCCCACTACGAGCAGTACTTC.

Within the sample, this clonotype is medium-sized. The gene calls are TRBV20-1 and TRBJ2-5; the D gene is possibly TRBD1 (6 bases). The CDR3 consists of 13 residues. V lost 6 bases to trimming and J lost 1 base, with 12 bases between them. CDR1 and CDR2 (germline): DFQATT, SNEGSKA (reference sequence). The CDR3 protein is CSALRGTQETQYF. Here the CDR3 DNA reads TGCAGTGCCCTCAGGGGAACCCAAGAGACCCAGTACTTC.

This clonotype was observed at least ten times. The chain links TRBV6-5 to TRBJ2-7, with TRBD1 matching 11 bases. From germline, CDR1 is MNHEY and CDR2 SVGAGI. V was clipped by 7 bases and J by 2 bases; unmatched bases: 4. The CDR3 runs to 14 residues. This chain's CDR3 is CASTRTGGTYEQYF. Here the CDR3 DNA reads TGTGCCAGCACCAGGACAGGGGGCACCTACGAGCAGTACTTC.

This clonotype was seen repeatedly, ten times or more. This rearrangement joins TRBV2 to TRBJ2-2; 8 bases line up with TRBD2. The CDR3 runs 15 residues. Germline CDR1 SNHLY, CDR2 FYNNEI. The V gene end was trimmed by 6 bases and the J gene end by 4 bases; junction bases not matched to a gene: 7. In DNA form, the CDR3 reads TGTGCCAGCAGATTAGCGGGACGGAGCACCGGGGAGCTGTTTTTT. It codes for CASRLAGRSTGELFF.

Notes on this clonotype: The junction does not match germline at one end; this may be a read error. The genes are TRBV7-2 and TRBJ1-2; TRBD1 matches at 7 bases. The CDR3 is made up of 12 amino acids. Germline V gene data show CDR1 as SGHTA and CDR2 as FQGNSA. CDR3: CTSSSTGAGYAF. CDR3 DNA sequence: TGTACCAGCAGCTCCACAGGGGCGGGCTACGCCTTC.

This clonotype was recorded many times. The CDR3 DNA follows: TGTGCCAGCAGTGCGGTCAGGGGGAACACCGGGGAGCTGTTTTTT. Translating it yields CASSAVRGNTGELFF. V usage is TRBV2 and J usage is TRBJ2-2; D might be TRBD1 (6 bases). CDR1 and CDR2 (germline): SNHLY, FYNNEI. V was trimmed by 4 bases and J by 1 base, leaving 10 bases between them. This CDR3 comprises 15 residues.

This clonotype is deemed large. The gene calls are TRBV10-3 and TRBJ2-3; D may be TRBD2 (5 bases). Germline-derived CDR1 and CDR2 are ENHRY and SYGVKD. The CDR3 is 16 amino acids. V was cut by 0 bases and J by 0 bases, with 10 bases left in between. The DNA of the CDR3 is TGTGCCATCAGTGAGTCGGCTAGCCCTAGCACAGATACGCAGTATTTT. Encoded protein: CAISESASPSTDTQYF.

This clonotype has ten or more counts. V usage is TRBV30 and J usage is TRBJ2-1; D gene ambiguous. The CDR3 consists of 14 residues. The V end was cut by 0 bases, the J end by 10 bases, with 16 bases between. Germline loops: CDR1 GTSNPN, CDR2 SVGIG (reference sequence). CDR3 loop: CAWSVPGSISEQFF. The CDR3 bases are TGTGCCTGGAGTGTCCCTGGCAGCATTAGCGAGCAGTTCTTC.

This clonotype is medium-sized within its sample. This CDR3 reads CAWRPVDEQYF. The CDR3 DNA sequence: TGTGCCTGGAGGCCGGTGGACGAGCAGTACTTC. The gene calls are TRBV30 and TRBJ2-7; D uncertain. The germline V gene encodes CDR1 GTSNPN and CDR2 SVGIG (reference sequence). Trimming took off 3 bases at V and 5 bases at J, with 8 bases between the two ends. The CDR3 consists of 11 residues. The whole variable domain, remainder taken from reference TRBV30 and TRBJ2-7, is SQTIHQWPATLVQPVGSPLSLECTVEGTSNPNLYWYRQAAGRGLQLLFYSVGIGQISSEVPQNLSASRPQDRQFILSSKKLLLSDSGFYLCAWRPVDEQYFGPGTRLTVT.

This clonotype was seen many times. The CDR3 DNA reads TGTGCCAGCAGTCCCCGACTCCGCCCCGCTGAAGCTTTCTTT. Residues: CASSPRLRPAEAFF. V usage is TRBV27 and J usage is TRBJ1-1, with no clear D. The germline V and J ends were trimmed by 5 bases and 6 bases, with 16 bases remaining between them. The CDR3 is made up of 14 amino acids. Germline lookup yields CDR1 MNHEY and CDR2 SMNVEV (reference sequence).

The sample holds many counts of this clonotype. V usage is TRBV7-2 and J usage is TRBJ2-7, with TRBD2 matching 10 bases. Germline V gene lookup returns CDR1 SGHTA and CDR2 FQGNSA. This CDR3 has 15 residues. V trimming: 5 bases; J trimming: 2 bases; junction bases outside the gene matches: 6. The CDR3 sequence is CASSLTSGDTYEQYF. CDR3 sequence (DNA): TGTGCCAGCAGCCTTACTAGCGGGGACACCTACGAGCAGTACTTC.

This clonotype is deemed medium-sized. V and J are TRBV4-1 and TRBJ1-6; D gene ambiguous. V was shortened by 2 bases and J by 0 bases, with 11 bases between the two germline ends. Germline V lookup: CDR1 MGHRA, CDR2 YSYEKL. The CDR3 sequence is 17 residues long. The CDR3 reads CASSQTGRSSYNSPLHF. The DNA of the CDR3 is TGCGCCAGCAGCCAAACGGGCAGGAGCTCCTATAATTCACCCCTCCACTTT.

In this sample, this clonotype turned up many times. This rearrangement joins TRBV5-1 to TRBJ1-1; TRBD1 might be the D (6 bases). Per germline, CDR1 SGHRS and CDR2 YFSETQ. V was cut by 2 bases and J by 2 bases, with 10 bases left in between. CDR3 length: 14 residues. CDR3 sequence reads: CASSFTGPNTEAFF. CDR3 in DNA: TGCGCCAGCAGCTTTACAGGGCCCAACACTGAAGCTTTCTTT.